Listed here are 8 T cell receptor beta chains from one sample, sequenced in a study of shared clonotypes between healthy human individuals. Libraries were prepared by immunoSEQ multiplex PCR; TCRdb keeps only in-frame clonotypes and omits some of them. The table includes approximately 2,000,000 clones, approximately 92% detected once. Cells designated naive CD8 were CD45RO-negative and were positively selected for CCR7, with terminally differentiated effector memory CD45RA+ cells excluded. Sequencing was done on a sample of naive CD8+ T cells from PBMCs. The source of these receptors is a man younger than 35 in good health. Some clones in this sample may be carry-over from other donors' samples.

The chain recombines TRBV9 with TRBJ2-1; 10 bases are shared with TRBD1. V gave up 4 bases and J gave up 8 bases; unmatched junction bases: 9. Germline CDR1 SGDLS, CDR2 YYNGEE. The CDR3 sequence is 15 residues long. CDR3 region: CASSSRTGGFDEQFF. CDR3 DNA: TGTGCCAGCAGCTCTCGGACAGGGGGATTCGATGAGCAGTTCTTC.

This chain connects TRBV15 to TRBJ1-1; 8 nucleotides agree with TRBD1. Germline V gene lookup returns CDR1 LNHNV and CDR2 YYDKDF (reference sequence). The CDR3 sequence is 16 residues long. J gave up 1 base and V 2 bases, and 6 bases lay outside the gene matches. The CDR3 here is CATSRSVTGANTEAFF. In DNA, the CDR3 is TGTGCCACCAGCAGATCCGTGACAGGGGCGAACACTGAAGCTTTCTTT. Variable domain in full (rest from reference TRBV15 and TRBJ1-1): DAMVIQNPRYQVTQFGKPVTLSCSQTLNHNVMYWYQQKSSQAPKLLFHYYDKDFNNEADTPDNFQSRRPNTSFCFLDIRSPGLGDTAMYLCATSRSVTGANTEAFFGQGTRLTVV.

The genes are TRBV6-1 and TRBJ2-3; D gene ambiguous. Germline CDR1 and CDR2: MNHNS and SASEGT. Trimming left V 2 bases short and J 2 bases short, with 14 bases between. The CDR3 contains 16 residues. CDR3 loop: CASSENPPKSTDTQYF. In DNA, the CDR3 is TGTGCCAGCAGTGAAAATCCACCTAAGTCCACAGATACGCAGTATTTT.

CDR3 coding DNA: TGCGCCAGCAGCCTGGCGCGACAGGGTATGAACACTGAAGCTTTCTTT. Its translation: CASSLARQGMNTEAFF. The chain recombines TRBV4-3 with TRBJ1-1; 7 positions agree with TRBD1. V shed 4 bases and J 0 bases; nucleotides not matched to a gene: 8. The length of the CDR3 is 16 residues. CDR1 is LGHNA and CDR2 is YSLEER in the germline V gene.

The rearrangement uses TRBV7-9 and TRBJ2-3, with 8 positions matching TRBD2. V lost 4 bases and J lost 3; bases outside the gene matches: 9. This CDR3 has 16 residues. Germline loops: CDR1 SEHNR, CDR2 FQNEAQ (reference sequence). The CDR3 sequence: CASSSFSGNGTDTQYF. Here the CDR3 DNA reads TGTGCCAGCAGCTCATTTAGCGGGAATGGGACAGATACGCAGTATTTT.

The chain is built from TRBV4-1 and TRBJ2-1, with TRBD2 as a possible D gene (5 bases). Deletions cut 2 bases from V and 4 bases from J, with 12 bases between. The CDR3 totals 15 residues. Germline V lookup: CDR1 MGHRA, CDR2 YSYEKL. CDR3 sequence (DNA): TGCGCCAGCAGCCAATGGAGCGGACTTTACAATGAGCAGTTCTTC. This gives the protein CASSQWSGLYNEQFF.

The chain combines TRBV7-8 with TRBJ2-5; D not certain. The CDR3 consists of 12 residues. CDR1 and CDR2 from the germline V gene are SGHVS and FQNEAQ. V was clipped by 4 bases and J by 7 bases, with 10 bases between them. CDR3 protein: CASSSESGTQYF. The DNA of the CDR3 is TGTGCCAGCAGCTCAGAGTCGGGGACCCAGTACTTC.

To note about this clone: Other DNA variants within this sample encode the same CDR3. This chain links TRBV9 with TRBJ2-3, with D maybe TRBD2 (6 bases). With 3 bases removed from V and 0 bases from J, the gap between germline ends came to 11 bases. CDR3 length: 15 amino acids. Germline CDR1 reads SGDLS; CDR2 reads YYNGEE. The CDR3 spells CASSAGGSSTDTQYF. CDR3 sequence (DNA): TGTGCCAGCAGCGCCGGAGGGTCTAGCACAGATACGCAGTATTTT.